This TCR beta chain was captured in a study of sequential checkpoint blockade in melanoma. Measured with immunoSEQ multiplex PCR; TCRdb has only the in-frame clones, and not every one. The sample holds about 5,000 clones, about 30% seen once. Germline V gene sequence: CDR1 MDHEN, CDR2 SYDVKM. The V end was cut by 4 bases, the J end by 2 bases, with 8 bases between. The CDR3 is 13 residues long. Treatment given: randomized to nivolumab then ipilimumab (arm A) or the reverse (arm B). Material: tumor tissue (inferred from file names), obtained from a patient given nivolumab and ipilimumab in sequence. This clonotype originated in a human donor with melanoma. This chain connects TRBV28 to TRBJ1-2, with D possibly matching TRBD1 (6 bases). The CDR3 DNA reads TGTGCCAGCAGTTCAGGGGTGAACTATGGCTACACCTTC. The encoded protein is CASSSGVNYGYTF.